This is a list of T cell receptor beta chains from one sample in a study of cytomegalovirus exposure and HLA in healthy donors. Measured with immunoSEQ multiplex PCR; TCRdb has only the in-frame clones, and not every one. In the table there are around 120,000 clones, around 77% of which are singletons. Sequencing was performed on PBMCs. The receptor set was obtained from a human donor in good health. CDR3s include the opening cysteine and the closing phenylalanine or tryptophan. D genes are given only for firm matches. Expanded clones are given a class, and other clones once, few, many or no size at all.

clone size: NA
D gene: NA
V gene: TRBV15
J gene: TRBJ2-2
CDR3 DNA: TGTGCCACCAGCAGGGAGGACGGTGGGACCGGGGAGCTGTTTTTT
CDR3 protein: CATSREDGGTGELFF

clone size: NA
D gene: TRBD1
V gene: TRBV5-5
J gene: TRBJ2-2
CDR3 DNA: TGTGCCAGCAGCTCCCAGACAGGGGTAAACACCGGGGAGCTGTTTTTT
CDR3 protein: CASSSQTGVNTGELFF

clone size: NA
D gene: TRBD1
V gene: TRBV25-1
J gene: TRBJ2-2
CDR3 DNA: TGTGCCAGCAGTGAAGCCTGGACAGGGAAGAACACCGGGGAGCTGTTTTTT
CDR3 protein: CASSEAWTGKNTGELFF

clone size: NA
D gene: NA
V gene: TRBV5-4
J gene: TRBJ1-1
CDR3 DNA: TGTGCCAGCAGCTCCCTACAGGGTACTAACACTGAAGCTTTCTTT
CDR3 protein: CASSSLQGTNTEAFF

clone size: few
D gene: NA
V gene: TRBV10-3
J gene: TRBJ1-2
CDR3 DNA: TGTGCCATCAGCGCCGGGCCCCAGGGCTATGGCTACACCTTC
CDR3 protein: CAISAGPQGYGYTF

clone size: few
D gene: NA
V gene: TRBV6-5
J gene: TRBJ2-6
CDR3 DNA: TGTGCCAGCAGTTACGACTTGTCTTCTGGGGCCAACGTCCTGACTTTC
CDR3 protein: CASSYDLSSGANVLTF

clone size: NA
D gene: NA
V gene: TRBV11-1
J gene: TRBJ2-7
CDR3 DNA: TGTGCCAGCAGCTTAGCCCCAGGGGTGGGCGAGCAGTACTTC
CDR3 protein: CASSLAPGVGEQYF

clone size: NA
D gene: TRBD1
V gene: TRBV27
J gene: TRBJ2-7
CDR3 DNA: TGTGCCAGCCGCCTCGGGACAGGGGGAGCCTTTCCAGGCGAGCAGTACTTC
CDR3 protein: CASRLGTGGAFPGEQYF

clone size: NA
D gene: TRBD1
V gene: TRBV7-9
J gene: TRBJ2-7
CDR3 DNA: TGTGCCAGCAGCTTTACAGGGGGGACCTACGAGCAGTACTTC
CDR3 protein: CASSFTGGTYEQYF

clone size: NA
D gene: NA
V gene: TRBV7-6
J gene: TRBJ1-4
CDR3 DNA: TGTGCCAGCAGCTCGAAACAGGCGACTAATGAAAAACTGTTTTTT
CDR3 protein: CASSSKQATNEKLFF

clone size: once
D gene: TRBD2
V gene: TRBV25-1
J gene: TRBJ2-1
CDR3 DNA: TGTGCCAGCAAACTAGCGGGAGGGTCCTACAATGAGCAGTTCTTC
CDR3 protein: CASKLAGGSYNEQFF

clone size: NA
D gene: NA
V gene: TRBV7-3
J gene: TRBJ1-5
CDR3 DNA: TGTGCCAGCAGCCCTGGGCCATCCGAGCCCCAGCATTTT
CDR3 protein: CASSPGPSEPQHF

clone size: few
D gene: NA
V gene: TRBV10-3
J gene: TRBJ2-3
CDR3 DNA: TGTGCCATCCGAGGGGGGGCGGCAGATACGCAGTATTTT
CDR3 protein: CAIRGGAADTQYF

clone size: NA
D gene: NA
V gene: TRBV5-1
J gene: TRBJ2-1
CDR3 DNA: TGCGCCAGCAGCTACCCCATAGGAGGCGATGAGCAGTTCTTC
CDR3 protein: CASSYPIGGDEQFF

clone size: few
D gene: NA
V gene: TRBV6-5
J gene: TRBJ2-1
CDR3 DNA: TGTGCCAGCAGTTACTCGATCCAGGGCTCCTACAATGAGCAGTTCTTC
CDR3 protein: CASSYSIQGSYNEQFF

clone size: NA
D gene: NA
V gene: TRBV19
J gene: TRBJ1-5
CDR3 DNA: TGTGCCAGTCGTCCACGTCCAGGGGAGAGTCAGCCCCAGCATTTT
CDR3 protein: CASRPRPGESQPQHF

clone size: NA
D gene: TRBD1
V gene: TRBV19
J gene: TRBJ1-3
CDR3 DNA: TGTGCCAGTGGACAGGGATCTGGAAACACCATATATTTT
CDR3 protein: CASGQGSGNTIYF

clone size: NA
D gene: TRBD2
V gene: TRBV19
J gene: TRBJ2-2
CDR3 DNA: TGTGCCAGTAGTCCTCGGGGGACTAGTGTTCCCGGGGAGCTGTTTTTT
CDR3 protein: CASSPRGTSVPGELFF

clone size: once
D gene: NA
V gene: TRBV9
J gene: TRBJ2-1
CDR3 DNA: TGTGCCAGCAGCGTAGGCACAGTGGGACTCTTTGAGCAGTTCTTC
CDR3 protein: CASSVGTVGLFEQFF

clone size: NA
D gene: NA
V gene: TRBV19
J gene: TRBJ1-5
CDR3 DNA: TGTGCCAGTAGTCGAGGCTACATGAATTCCCAATTGAAGCAGCCCCAGCATTTT
CDR3 protein: CASSRGYMNSQLKQPQHF

clone size: NA
D gene: NA
V gene: TRBV5-1
J gene: TRBJ1-1
CDR3 DNA: TGCGCCAGCAGCCCAGGGCAGGTTTCGAACACTGAAGCTTTCTTT
CDR3 protein: CASSPGQVSNTEAFF

clone size: few
D gene: TRBD1
V gene: TRBV27
J gene: TRBJ2-3
CDR3 DNA: TGTGCCAGCAGTTCGTGGACAGGGGCAGGGGGATATACGCAGTATTTT
CDR3 protein: CASSSWTGAGGYTQYF

clone size: NA
D gene: TRBD1
V gene: TRBV7-6
J gene: TRBJ1-3
CDR3 DNA: TGTGCCAGCAGCCCCTGGGGGACAGGGGCTAATCAAGGAAACACCATATATTTT
CDR3 protein: CASSPWGTGANQGNTIYF

clone size: NA
D gene: TRBD2
V gene: TRBV5-1
J gene: TRBJ2-7
CDR3 DNA: TGCGCCAGCAGGGGAGGGGTGCACGAGCAGTACTTC
CDR3 protein: CASRGGVHEQYF

clone size: NA
D gene: TRBD2
V gene: TRBV4-1
J gene: TRBJ2-1
CDR3 DNA: TGCGCCAGCACCCAAGAGAGGGGACTAGCGGGGATCAATGAGCAGTTCTTC
CDR3 protein: CASTQERGLAGINEQFF

clone size: NA
D gene: TRBD2
V gene: TRBV11-3
J gene: TRBJ2-7
CDR3 DNA: TGTGCCAGCAGCTCGCGACTAGCGGCGAACTACGAGCAGTACTTC
CDR3 protein: CASSSRLAANYEQYF

clone size: NA
D gene: TRBD1
V gene: TRBV7-9
J gene: TRBJ2-7
CDR3 DNA: TGTTCCAGCAGCTTATCGACAGGGGGGCGAGCGGGTACCTACGAGCAGTACTTC
CDR3 protein: CSSSLSTGGRAGTYEQYF

clone size: few
D gene: TRBD1
V gene: TRBV2
J gene: TRBJ2-6
CDR3 DNA: TGTGCCAGCAGTGTACAGGGGGCTGGGGCCAACGTCCTGACTTTC
CDR3 protein: CASSVQGAGANVLTF

clone size: NA
D gene: TRBD1
V gene: TRBV9
J gene: TRBJ1-5
CDR3 DNA: TGTGCCAGCAGCGTAGGACAGGGGGTCAATCAGCCCCAGCATTTT
CDR3 protein: CASSVGQGVNQPQHF

clone size: NA
D gene: NA
V gene: TRBV9
J gene: TRBJ2-1
CDR3 DNA: TGTGCCAGCAGTCCTATTTTGGGGAGGAGTATCATGAGTCTCAATGAGCAGTTCTTC
CDR3 protein: CASSPILGRSIMSLNEQFF

clone size: NA
D gene: TRBD1
V gene: TRBV7-2
J gene: TRBJ1-1
CDR3 DNA: TGTGCCAGCAGCTCCCAGGGGGGACCGAACACTGAAGCTTTCTTT
CDR3 protein: CASSSQGGPNTEAFF

clone size: NA
D gene: TRBD2
V gene: TRBV11-2
J gene: TRBJ2-3
CDR3 DNA: TGTGCCAGCAGCTTAGAGGGACTAGCGGGAGGATCGGGTCCCACAGATACGCAGTATTTT
CDR3 protein: CASSLEGLAGGSGPTDTQYF

clone size: NA
D gene: TRBD1
V gene: TRBV4-1
J gene: TRBJ1-4
CDR3 DNA: TGCGCCAGCAGCCAATCAGGACAGGCAACTAATGAAAAACTGTTTTTT
CDR3 protein: CASSQSGQATNEKLFF

clone size: NA
D gene: TRBD1
V gene: TRBV15
J gene: TRBJ1-6
CDR3 DNA: TGTGCCACCAGACCTCCGGGACAGAATAATTCACCCCTCCACTTT
CDR3 protein: CATRPPGQNNSPLHF

clone size: NA
D gene: NA
V gene: TRBV30
J gene: TRBJ2-7
CDR3 DNA: TGTGCCTGGAGTCCAATTCACCCGAGCTACGAGCAGTACTTC
CDR3 protein: CAWSPIHPSYEQYF

clone size: NA
D gene: NA
V gene: TRBV11-3
J gene: TRBJ1-1
CDR3 DNA: TGTGCCAGCAGCTTAGAGGGGGGTGCCGGGATAAACACTGAAGCTTTCTTT
CDR3 protein: CASSLEGGAGINTEAFF

clone size: NA
D gene: TRBD2
V gene: TRBV4-2
J gene: TRBJ2-5
CDR3 DNA: TGTGCCAGCAGCCGCGGACTAGACGAGACCCAGTACTTC
CDR3 protein: CASSRGLDETQYF

clone size: NA
D gene: NA
V gene: TRBV29-1
J gene: TRBJ1-1
CDR3 DNA: TGCAGCGTCCGTGGGGGCATGAACACTGAAGCTTTCTTT
CDR3 protein: CSVRGGMNTEAFF

clone size: NA
D gene: TRBD2
V gene: TRBV9
J gene: TRBJ2-3
CDR3 DNA: TGTGCCAGCAGCGCCGGGACTAGAAGAGGGGGGGGGAGCACAGATACGCAGTATTTT
CDR3 protein: CASSAGTRRGGGSTDTQYF

clone size: NA
D gene: NA
V gene: TRBV9
J gene: TRBJ2-7
CDR3 DNA: TGTGCCAGCAGCGCGACAGACTCCTACGAGCAGTACTTC
CDR3 protein: CASSATDSYEQYF

clone size: once
D gene: NA
V gene: TRBV11-2
J gene: TRBJ2-5
CDR3 DNA: TGTGCCAGCAGCTCACGTCCCGGGTCCCAAGAGACCCAGTACTTC
CDR3 protein: CASSSRPGSQETQYF

clone size: NA
D gene: TRBD1
V gene: TRBV7-6
J gene: TRBJ2-2
CDR3 DNA: TGTGCCAGCAGCTCGACAGGGGTAGGGACCGGGGAGCTGTTTTTT
CDR3 protein: CASSSTGVGTGELFF

clone size: NA
D gene: TRBD1
V gene: TRBV7-9
J gene: TRBJ1-2
CDR3 DNA: TGTGCCAGCAGCTTATTCGGGACAGGGGGAGGCTACACCTTC
CDR3 protein: CASSLFGTGGGYTF

clone size: few
D gene: TRBD2
V gene: TRBV11-2
J gene: TRBJ2-7
CDR3 DNA: TGTGCCACCCGGGGGGGCGGGGGGAACTACGAGCAGTACTTC
CDR3 protein: CATRGGGGNYEQYF

clone size: NA
D gene: TRBD1
V gene: TRBV14
J gene: TRBJ1-4
CDR3 DNA: TGTGCCAGCAGCCAAGATCGGGACAGGGTAGAAAAACTGTTTTTT
CDR3 protein: CASSQDRDRVEKLFF

clone size: NA
D gene: TRBD2
V gene: TRBV6-4
J gene: TRBJ2-7
CDR3 DNA: TGTGCCAGCAAGGGACTAGCGGGAGGCCGGACCTACGAGCAGTACTTC
CDR3 protein: CASKGLAGGRTYEQYF

clone size: NA
D gene: TRBD2
V gene: TRBV7-9
J gene: TRBJ2-7
CDR3 DNA: TGTGCCAGCAGCTTAGAGGGAGGGCCCGTTTACGAGCAGTACTTC
CDR3 protein: CASSLEGGPVYEQYF

clone size: few
D gene: NA
V gene: TRBV5-6
J gene: TRBJ2-3
CDR3 DNA: TGTGCCAGCAGCTCACAGATAACAGATACGCAGTATTTT
CDR3 protein: CASSSQITDTQYF

clone size: NA
D gene: NA
V gene: TRBV19
J gene: TRBJ1-5
CDR3 DNA: TGTGCCAGTAGTATAGCGGGTTATAGCAATCAGCCCCAGCATTTT
CDR3 protein: CASSIAGYSNQPQHF

clone size: NA
D gene: TRBD1
V gene: TRBV7-2
J gene: TRBJ1-1
CDR3 DNA: TGTGCCAGCAGCCGACCTGGGACAGGGATCGCTGAAGCTTTCTTT
CDR3 protein: CASSRPGTGIAEAFF

clone size: NA
D gene: TRBD1
V gene: TRBV6-1
J gene: TRBJ1-2
CDR3 DNA: TGTGCCAGCAGGCCCCCGGGACAGGGTCTCGGGGGCTACACCTTC
CDR3 protein: CASRPPGQGLGGYTF

clone size: NA
D gene: NA
V gene: TRBV18
J gene: TRBJ1-3
CDR3 DNA: TGTGCCAGCTCACCACCGTGGCAGGGCTCTGGAAACACCATATATTTT
CDR3 protein: CASSPPWQGSGNTIYF

clone size: NA
D gene: TRBD1
V gene: TRBV6-5
J gene: TRBJ2-2
CDR3 DNA: TGTGCCAGCAGGACAGGGGTCACCGGGGAGCTGTTTTTT
CDR3 protein: CASRTGVTGELFF

clone size: NA
D gene: TRBD1
V gene: TRBV10-3
J gene: TRBJ2-1
CDR3 DNA: TGTGCCATCAGTGAGGTACAGACAGGGGCGAGCAATGAGCAGTTCTTC
CDR3 protein: CAISEVQTGASNEQFF

clone size: NA
D gene: NA
V gene: TRBV18
J gene: TRBJ1-1
CDR3 DNA: TGTGCCAGCTCGGCGGGGAACACTGAAGCTTTCTTT
CDR3 protein: CASSAGNTEAFF

clone size: NA
D gene: NA
V gene: TRBV9
J gene: TRBJ2-1
CDR3 DNA: TGTGCCAGCAGCCGGACCGCGGGTTCCTACAATGAGCAGTTCTTC
CDR3 protein: CASSRTAGSYNEQFF

clone size: NA
D gene: TRBD1
V gene: TRBV19
J gene: TRBJ1-6
CDR3 DNA: TGTGCCAGTAGTTTCGCGGGACAGGGGACCTATAATTCACCCCTCCACTTT
CDR3 protein: CASSFAGQGTYNSPLHF

clone size: NA
D gene: NA
V gene: TRBV5-1
J gene: TRBJ2-6
CDR3 DNA: TGCGCCAGCAGCTTGGCAATAGTCGGAGGGGCCGGGGCCAACGTCCTGACTTTC
CDR3 protein: CASSLAIVGGAGANVLTF

clone size: NA
D gene: NA
V gene: TRBV7-7
J gene: TRBJ2-7
CDR3 DNA: TGTGCCAGCAGCTTAGGTACGGGACAAGTCTACGAGCAGTACTTC
CDR3 protein: CASSLGTGQVYEQYF

clone size: once
D gene: TRBD1
V gene: TRBV6-5
J gene: TRBJ1-1
CDR3 DNA: TGTGCCAGCAGTGGGGGACAGGGGGCTTTTGAAGCTTTCTTT
CDR3 protein: CASSGGQGAFEAFF